This T cell receptor beta chain stems from a study of T cells in Graves' hyperthyroidism and ophthalmopathy. General study findings and limits: The model anticipated ophthalmopathy a median about six months pre-onset.

The V end was cut by 5 bases, the J end by 4 bases, with 2 bases between. There are 11 residues in the CDR3. Per the germline V gene, CDR1 is KGHDR and CDR2 is SFDVKD. This clonotype was seen many times. Its antigen is unidentified. TCR beta CDR3 region amplification was performed from RNA transcripts. First-round RT-PCR of the TCR CDR3 relied on the HTBI primer set. TCRdb analysed the multiplex PCR reads with MiXCR anew, one entry per CDR3 protein. The sample includes about 260,000 distinct CDR3 sequences, 20% to 25% of them seen just once. Hyperthyroidism had been newly diagnosed in patients aged 18 to 65, and its duration was under 2 months. This blood was taken when hyperthyroidism was first diagnosed, before any ophthalmopathy symptoms existed.

Material: blood. This sequence joins TRBV24-1 and TRBJ1-3; D gene uncertain. The TCR sequence derives from a man in his forties or fifties with Graves' hyperthyroidism that later progressed to Graves' ophthalmopathy. CDR3 protein: CATSVGNTIYF. The CDR3 DNA is TGTGCCACCAGTGTGGGAAACACCATATATTTT.